The 20 T cell receptor beta chains presented below share a single source sample, sequenced in a study of blood T cell repertoires in COVID-19. Clones were sequenced by immunoSEQ multiplex PCR, and TCRdb holds only the in-frame ones, with some missing. The top ten clones hold 26% of a sample with about 99,000 clones, roughly 84% of them seen once. Sequencing input: peripheral blood. These TCRs come from a man aged 55-75 years with acute or convalescent COVID-19.

The CDR3 region has the DNA TGTGCCAGCTCACGACTAGCGCAAGAGACCCAGTACTTC. Protein sequence: CASSRLAQETQYF. V is TRBV18 and J is TRBJ2-5, with 8 bases matching TRBD2. V lost 4 bases to trimming and J lost 2 bases; unmatched junction nucleotides: 0. CDR1 and CDR2 (germline): KGHSH, LQKENI. This CDR3 is built from 13 residues.

The chain combines TRBV27 with TRBJ1-2, with no clear D. Trimming removed 5 bases at V and 4 bases at J, with 17 bases between. Germline assignment: CDR1 MNHEY and CDR2 SMNVEV (reference sequence). The CDR3 is made up of 15 amino acids. CDR3 protein: CASSPRKSGLYGYTF. The CDR3 DNA follows: TGTGCCAGCAGTCCCAGGAAGTCCGGACTCTATGGCTACACCTTC.

The V call is TRBV5-1, the J call TRBJ2-1; TRBD2 matches 7 bases. Germline V lookup: CDR1 SGHRS, CDR2 YFSETQ. CDR3 length: 14 amino acids. The ends lost 3 bases at V and 4 bases at J; junction bases unmatched: 4. CDR3 DNA sequence: TGCGCCAGCAGCTCGGGACTAACTTACAATGAGCAGTTCTTC. Its translation is CASSSGLTYNEQFF.

The chain is built from TRBV2 and TRBJ2-7; tentative D call: TRBD1 (7 bases). The DNA end favors TRBJ2-5, so the J call may be wrong. This CDR3 is built from 17 residues. From germline, CDR1 is SNHLY and CDR2 FYNNEI. The CDR3 DNA reads TGTGCCAGCAGTGAAGCGAAGGGGGCGGGACTCCCAGAGACCCAGTACTTC. Encoded protein: CASSEAKGAGLPETQYF.

The chain joins TRBV11-2 to TRBJ2-5, with D possibly TRBD2 on 5 matching bases. V lost 5 bases to trimming and J lost 2 bases, with 15 bases between them. The CDR3 has 15 amino acids. Germline V CDR1 and CDR2: SGHAT, FQNNGV. The CDR3 protein is CASSLGRRGQETQYF. The CDR3 region has the DNA TGTGCCAGCAGCCTAGGCAGAAGAGGGCAAGAGACCCAGTACTTC.

This chain connects TRBV29-1 to TRBJ2-7, with D maybe TRBD1 (5 bases). V lost 7 bases and J 1 base, leaving 11 bases between the germline ends. Germline-derived CDR1 and CDR2 are SQVTM and ANQGSEA. The CDR3 spans 12 residues. The CDR3 sequence: CSGQDKSYEQYF. CDR3 DNA: TGCAGCGGGCAGGACAAGTCCTACGAGCAGTACTTC.

The CDR3 sequence: CASRTSGSSEQYV. CDR3 coding DNA: TGTGCCAGTCGGACTAGCGGGAGCTCCGAGCAGTACGTC. This rearrangement joins TRBV6-6 to TRBJ2-7; TRBD2 matches 13 bases. Trimming took 9 bases from V and 6 from J; bases not matched to a gene: 5. Germline loops: CDR1 MNHNY, CDR2 SVGAGI (reference sequence). This CDR3 region has 13 residues.

The CDR3 here is CASSLLPTGELFF. The CDR3 nucleotides are TGCGCCAGCAGCTTACTCCCAACCGGGGAGCTGTTTTTT. This chain connects TRBV5-1 to TRBJ2-2; D remains ambiguous. V shed 2 bases and J shed 5 bases, with 7 bases lying between them. Looked up from germline, CDR1 is SGHRS and CDR2 is YFSETQ. The CDR3 loop spans 13 amino acids.

This chain joins TRBV13 and TRBJ2-7; 7 bases are a match to TRBD1. The ends lost 5 bases at V and 3 bases at J; junction bases unmatched: 4. Germline V gene data show CDR1 as PRHDT and CDR2 as FYEKMQ (reference sequence). The CDR3 covers 13 residues. CDR3 residues: CASSPGGIYEQYF. The CDR3 DNA reads TGTGCCAGCAGCCCAGGGGGAATCTACGAGCAGTACTTC.

The chain carries TRBV28 and TRBJ1-2; D not certain. Germline V lookup: CDR1 MDHEN, CDR2 SYDVKM. This CDR3 contains 15 residues. The V end was cut by 3 bases, the J end by 0 bases, with 11 bases between. DNA of the CDR3: TGTGCCAGCAGTTTCCCCTCAGCGGCTAACTATGGCTACACCTTC. This translates into CASSFPSAANYGYTF.

This clone appeared once. V is TRBV6-5 and J is TRBJ2-7; 8 positions agree with TRBD1. CDR3 length: 15 amino acids. Trimming took 6 bases from V and 1 from J; bases not matched to a gene: 8. The germline gives CDR1 MNHEY, CDR2 SVGAGI. CDR3 in amino acids: CASRKQGVWSYEQYF. The CDR3 coding sequence is TGTGCCAGCAGAAAACAGGGGGTTTGGTCCTACGAGCAGTACTTC.

A few counts support this clone. V and J are TRBV28 and TRBJ1-3; unclear D gene. This CDR3 is built from 14 residues. The V and J ends lost 7 bases and 1 base respectively, with 11 bases between them. Per the germline V gene, CDR1 is MDHEN and CDR2 is SYDVKM. The CDR3 reads CASTPRGSGNTIYF. For the CDR3, the DNA is TGTGCCAGCACCCCCCGAGGTTCTGGAAACACCATATATTTT.

The rearrangement uses TRBV29-1 and TRBJ2-7, with 7 bases that match TRBD1. Germline V gene sequence: CDR1 SQVTM, CDR2 ANQGSEA. V was pared by 1 base and J by 5 bases, with 2 bases of the junction left unmatched. The CDR3 runs to 12 residues. The CDR3 bases are TGCAGCGTTGAAGGGGACAGCCACGAGCAGTACGTC. It codes for CSVEGDSHEQYV.

This chain links TRBV14 with TRBJ2-2; the D gene is possibly TRBD1 (5 bases). Per germline, CDR1 SGHDN and CDR2 FVKESK. Between the trimmed V and J ends, which lost 0 bases and 5 bases, there was a span of 13 bases. CDR3 length: 16 residues. CDR3 sequence reads: CASSQDLLGVTGELFF. The CDR3 region has the DNA TGTGCCAGCAGCCAAGACTTGCTAGGGGTGACCGGGGAGCTGTTTTTT.

The V gene is TRBV28, the J gene TRBJ1-2; D not resolved. Trimming took 7 bases from V and 4 from J, leaving 7 bases between them. Per the germline V gene, CDR1 is MDHEN and CDR2 is SYDVKM. This CDR3 has 11 residues. In nucleotides, the CDR3 is TGTGCCAGCAACTCCCTCTATGGCTACACCTTC. It is translated as CASNSLYGYTF.

The rearrangement joins TRBV7-2 to TRBJ2-7, with D possibly matching TRBD2 (6 bases). With 3 bases removed from V and 2 bases from J, the gap between germline ends came to 11 bases. The germline CDR1 and CDR2 sequences are SGHTA and FQGNSA. There are 14 residues in the CDR3. The CDR3 loop is CASSLSSGPYEQYV. DNA of the CDR3: TGTGCCAGCAGCTTGAGTAGCGGTCCCTACGAGCAGTACGTC.

The genes are TRBV3-1 (or the pseudogene TRBV3-2) and TRBJ2-1; TRBD2 agrees at 11 bases. Per germline, CDR1 LGHDT and CDR2 YNNKEL (reference sequence). V gave up 1 base and J gave up 7 bases; unmatched junction bases: 9. The CDR3 spans 17 residues. The CDR3 nucleotides are TGTGCCAGCAGCCAAGGGACACTAGCGGGAGAGGGAAATGAGCAGTTCTTC. Its protein is CASSQGTLAGEGNEQFF.

The CDR3 DNA follows: TGTGCCTGGAGTGTAAAGGGTTGGCAGGGGAACACTGAAGCTTTCTTT. It yields the protein CAWSVKGWQGNTEAFF. This chain connects TRBV30 to TRBJ1-1; weak D call: TRBD1 (5 bases). Germline values: CDR1 GTSNPN, CDR2 SVGIG (reference sequence). The CDR3 is 16 amino acids. V was shortened by 0 bases and J by 1 base, with 15 bases between the two germline ends.

This clone was picked up a small number of times. This chain connects TRBV3-1 (or the pseudogene TRBV3-2) to TRBJ2-3, with 8 positions matching TRBD2. Per germline, CDR1 LGHDT and CDR2 YNNKEL (reference sequence). V shed 3 bases, J shed 2 bases, and the junction held 13 bases outside the gene matches. The CDR3 is made up of 18 amino acids. The CDR3 here is CASSQPNLAGRNTDTQYF. In nucleotides, the CDR3 is TGTGCCAGCAGCCAGCCTAACCTAGCGGGTCGAAACACAGATACGCAGTATTTT.

V is TRBV3-1 (or the pseudogene TRBV3-2) and J is TRBJ2-3, with 7 bases fitting TRBD2. The CDR3 length is 16 residues. Germline V gene sequence: CDR1 LGHDT, CDR2 YNNKEL (reference sequence). The V segment lost 4 bases and the J segment 6 bases; nucleotides outside the gene matches: 13. The CDR3 DNA is TGTGCCAGCAGCCCTCCTGTCGGGGGAGGGGCGGATACGCAGTATTTT. This translates into CASSPPVGGGADTQYF.